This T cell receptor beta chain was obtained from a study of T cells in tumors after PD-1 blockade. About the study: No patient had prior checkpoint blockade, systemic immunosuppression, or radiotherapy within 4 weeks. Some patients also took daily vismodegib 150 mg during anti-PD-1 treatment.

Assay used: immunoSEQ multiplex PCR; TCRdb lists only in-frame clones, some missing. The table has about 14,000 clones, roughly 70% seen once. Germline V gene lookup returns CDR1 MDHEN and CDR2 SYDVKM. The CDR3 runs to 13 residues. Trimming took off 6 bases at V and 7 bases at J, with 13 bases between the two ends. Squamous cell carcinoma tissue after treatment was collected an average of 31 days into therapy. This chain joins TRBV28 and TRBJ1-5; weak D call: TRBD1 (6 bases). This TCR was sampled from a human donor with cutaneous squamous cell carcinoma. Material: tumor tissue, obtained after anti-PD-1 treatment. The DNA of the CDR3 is TGTGCCAGCAGAGTAACAGGGAAGCAGCCCCAGCATTTT. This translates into CASRVTGKQPQHF.